A single sample is the source of the 14 T cell receptor beta chains below, sequenced in a study of cytomegalovirus exposure and HLA in healthy donors. Only in-frame clones appear in the TCRdb table, and some are missing; sequencing was by immunoSEQ multiplex PCR. The sample has about 82,000 clones; roughly 93% are singletons. The sample taken for sequencing was PBMCs. The receptors originated from a man aged 18 to 29 in good health and CMV-seronegative.

The chain has TRBV27 and TRBJ1-2, with 8 bases that match TRBD1. Looked up from germline, CDR1 is MNHEY and CDR2 is SMNVEV (reference sequence). Unmatched junction bases numbered 3, after V lost 5 bases and J lost 4 bases. The CDR3 is 13 amino acids. The CDR3 here is CASSPGQGYGYTF. As DNA, the CDR3 is TGTGCCAGCAGTCCAGGACAGGGCTATGGCTACACCTTC.

This chain connects TRBV19 to TRBJ2-1; a possible D gene is TRBD1 (5 bases). There are 14 residues in the CDR3. Germline V lookup: CDR1 LNHDA, CDR2 SQIVND (reference sequence). V lost 1 base and J 8 bases, leaving 12 bases between the germline ends. The CDR3 protein is CASSIVTGRHEQFF. DNA for the CDR3: TGTGCCAGTAGTATAGTAACAGGTCGGCATGAGCAGTTCTTC.

CDR3 bases: TGTGCCAGCAGGAACAGGGGGGCAGGCGCTGAAGCTTTCTTT. Protein: CASRNRGAGAEAFF. The rearrangement uses TRBV2 and TRBJ1-1; 8 nucleotides line up with TRBD1. The CDR3 contains 14 residues. Germline CDR1 is SNHLY and CDR2 is FYNNEI. Trimming cost V 6 bases and J 6 bases; bases outside gene matches: 9.

V is TRBV11-2 and J is TRBJ2-3; D is possibly TRBD1 (6 bases). CDR1 and CDR2 from the germline V gene are SGHAT and FQNNGV. CDR3 length: 16 residues. Trimming shortened V by 1 base and J by 2 bases, and 13 bases separated the two germline ends. The CDR3 is CASSLGLGADTDTQYF. The CDR3 nucleotides are TGTGCCAGCAGCTTAGGGCTGGGGGCGGACACAGATACGCAGTATTTT.

This chain links TRBV14 with TRBJ1-1; the D gene is possibly TRBD1 (6 bases). This CDR3 has 13 residues. CDR1 is SGHDN and CDR2 is FVKESK in the germline V gene. Trimming removed 2 bases at V and 8 bases at J, with 12 bases between. CDR3 coding DNA: TGTGCCAGCAGCCAAACAGGGCTTGGGGAAGCTTTCTTT. It is translated as CASSQTGLGEAFF.

The chain has TRBV11-2 and TRBJ2-1, with 13 nucleotides matching TRBD2. The J segment lost 10 bases and the V segment lost 1 base, leaving 10 bases of the junction unmatched. This CDR3 region has 17 residues. Per germline, CDR1 SGHAT and CDR2 FQNNGV. This CDR3 reads CASSLGLTSGGSSEQFF. The CDR3 coding sequence is TGTGCCAGCAGCTTAGGTCTGACTAGCGGGGGGTCCTCAGAGCAGTTCTTC.

The chain couples TRBV5-1 to TRBJ1-3; a possible D gene is TRBD1 (5 bases). The V end lost 4 bases, the J end lost 2 bases, and 13 bases lay between the germline ends. The CDR3 runs to 15 residues. Per germline, CDR1 SGHRS and CDR2 YFSETQ. The CDR3 nucleotides are TGCGCCAGCAGCCCTACTCCGGGGGCTGGAAACACCATATATTTT. Translating gives CASSPTPGAGNTIYF.

The chain couples TRBV9 to TRBJ2-4; D perhaps matches TRBD1 (5 bases). The V gene's germline CDR1 is SGDLS and CDR2 YYNGEE. The CDR3 contains 12 residues. Trimming left V 3 bases short and J 7 bases short, with 8 bases between. CDR3 amino acids: CASSEGSNIQYF. DNA for the CDR3: TGTGCCAGCAGCGAGGGGTCTAACATTCAGTACTTC.

The V call is TRBV6-4, the J call TRBJ1-1; 7 nucleotides agree with TRBD1. V was pared by 0 bases and J by 6 bases, with 7 bases of the junction left unmatched. The CDR3 runs to 15 residues. Germline V gene data show CDR1 as MRHNA and CDR2 as SNTAGT. This CDR3 is CASSDSKGALAEAFF. CDR3 bases: TGTGCCAGCAGTGACTCGAAGGGGGCACTGGCTGAAGCTTTCTTT.

The rearrangement joins TRBV19 to TRBJ2-7; D gene ambiguous. In germline, CDR1 is LNHDA, CDR2 SQIVND (reference sequence). Trimming pared 0 bases from V and 0 bases from J, leaving 6 bases between. The CDR3 spans 14 residues. CDR3 region: CASSIDRYSYEQYF. CDR3 sequence (DNA): TGTGCCAGTAGTATAGACAGGTACTCCTACGAGCAGTACTTC.

The V gene is TRBV27, the J gene TRBJ2-6; D is undetermined. In germline, CDR1 is MNHEY, CDR2 SMNVEV (reference sequence). The CDR3 loop spans 15 amino acids. V lost 3 bases to trimming and J lost 0 bases, with 6 bases between them. The CDR3 is CASSLRHSGANVLTF. As DNA, the CDR3 is TGTGCCAGCAGTTTGAGACACTCTGGGGCCAACGTCCTGACTTTC.

This chain uses TRBV18 with TRBJ1-6; TRBD1 matches at 11 bases. After removal of 3 bases from V and 6 bases from J, the junction contained 1 base not matched to a gene. Germline V gene data show CDR1 as KGHSH and CDR2 as LQKENI. The CDR3 is 15 amino acids. CDR3 in amino acids: CASSPGTGGNSPLHF. The CDR3 region has the DNA TGTGCCAGCTCACCCGGGACAGGGGGTAATTCACCCCTCCACTTT.

The CDR3 loop reads CASSPMAFQANYGYTF. The CDR3 DNA follows: TGTGCCAGCAGCCCCATGGCCTTCCAAGCTAACTATGGCTACACCTTC. This chain links TRBV13 with TRBJ1-2; no definite D call. V lost 5 bases and J lost 0, with 16 bases in between. Germline V gene data show CDR1 as PRHDT and CDR2 as FYEKMQ (reference sequence). This CDR3 has 16 residues. The entire variable domain, with the rest obtained from reference TRBV13 and TRBJ1-2, is as follows: AAGVIQSPRHLIKEKRETATLKCYPIPRHDTVYWYQQGPGQDPQFLISFYEKMQSDKGSIPDRFSAQQFSDYHSELNMSSLELGDSALYFCASSPMAFQANYGYTFGSGTRLTVV.

The J gene is TRBJ2-1, the V gene TRBV7-2; 14 bases match TRBD2. This CDR3 is built from 15 residues. CDR1 is SGHTA and CDR2 is FQGNSA in the germline V gene. Trimming removed 7 bases from V and 9 bases from J; junction bases left unmatched: 8. The CDR3 region has the DNA TGTGCCAGCACCTTGACTAGCGGGGGGGCCGGTGAGCAGTTCTTC. Protein product: CASTLTSGGAGEQFF.